Below are 17 T cell receptor beta chains sequenced from a single sample in a study of persistence of HIV-infected CD4 T cells. These receptors are not linked to any known antigen. Sequencing used immunoSEQ version 4 in survey mode. TCRdb's table, derived via immunoSEQ multiplex PCR, lists solely in-frame clones and lacks some. The profile covers some 7,000 clones, with approximately 81% appearing a single time and about 66% taken by the ten largest. The stimulus was lysate of CMV-infected fibroblasts, approximately 9.6 ug/mL. Sorting of responding CD4+ T cells relied on upregulated CD40 ligand together with CD69. The source material was CD4+ T cells sorted from PBMCs after roughly 19-hour stimulation, sampled from a patient who received antiretroviral therapy. These TCRs come from an adult woman with HIV who was CMV-seropositive.

The gene calls are TRBV7-3 and TRBJ2-1; 10 bases are shared with TRBD1. The J segment lost 7 bases and the V segment lost 1 base, leaving 7 bases of the junction unmatched. Germline lookup yields CDR1 SGHTA and CDR2 FQGTGA. CDR3 size: 16 residues. CDR3 region: CASSLRGTGAFNEQFF. In nucleotides, the CDR3 is TGTGCCAGCAGCTTAAGGGGGACAGGGGCTTTTAATGAGCAGTTCTTC.

This clone was observed once. V is TRBV5-1 and J is TRBJ1-4, with D possibly matching TRBD1 (5 bases). The germline V gene has CDR1 SGHRS and CDR2 YFSETQ. The CDR3 extends over 14 amino acids. Trimming took off 4 bases at V and 8 bases at J, with 15 bases between the two ends. The DNA for the CDR3 is TGCGCCAGCAGCCAAGACAGTTCGGGGGAAAAACTGTTTTTT. It specifies CASSQDSSGEKLFF.

The genes are TRBV28 and TRBJ1-5; D remains ambiguous. Deletions cut 3 bases from V and 9 bases from J, with 9 bases between. This CDR3 comprises 12 residues. Germline CDR1 is MDHEN and CDR2 is SYDVKM. CDR3: CASSLTPRPQHF. CDR3 DNA sequence: TGTGCCAGCAGTTTGACCCCTAGGCCCCAGCATTTT.

The J gene is TRBJ2-1, the V gene TRBV5-1, with 11 bases aligning to TRBD2. Per germline, CDR1 SGHRS and CDR2 YFSETQ. Unmatched junction bases numbered 5, after V lost 4 bases and J lost 2 bases. There are 16 residues in the CDR3. The CDR3 here is CASSPPTSGAYNEQFF. The CDR3 nucleotides are TGCGCCAGCAGCCCCCCGACTAGCGGGGCCTACAATGAGCAGTTCTTC.

V gene TRBV2 combines with J gene TRBJ1-2; TRBD1 is a possible D gene (5 bases). CDR3 length equals 14 residues. Deletions cut 3 bases from V and 6 bases from J, with 14 bases between. The germline V gene has CDR1 SNHLY and CDR2 FYNNEI. DNA for the CDR3: TGTGCCAGCAGTGATCGCAGGACAACGAATGGCTACACCTTC. Protein sequence: CASSDRRTTNGYTF.

The chain carries TRBV19 and TRBJ2-1, with 7 bases lining up with TRBD1. CDR1 is LNHDA, CDR2 SQIVND, per germline (reference sequence). This CDR3 region has 13 residues. Unmatched junction bases numbered 8, after V lost 7 bases and J lost 8 bases. Here the CDR3 DNA reads TGTGCCAGTATTCTGCCTGGGACAGATGAGCAGTTCTTC. Protein: CASILPGTDEQFF. The variable domain in full, with the rest retrieved from reference TRBV19 and TRBJ2-1, is DGGITQSPKYLFRKEGQNVTLSCEQNLNHDAMYWYRQDPGQGLRLIYYSQIVNDFQKGDIAEGYSVSREKKESFPLTVTSAQKNPTAFYLCASILPGTDEQFFGPGTRLTVL.

The rearrangement joins TRBV5-1 to TRBJ1-4, with D uncertain. Per germline, CDR1 SGHRS and CDR2 YFSETQ. Trimming removed 0 bases from V and 4 bases from J, with 7 bases in between. This CDR3 has 14 residues. The CDR3 DNA reads TGCGCCAGCAGCTTGGATGGGGTTAATGAAAAACTGTTTTTT. Translation gives CASSLDGVNEKLFF. The whole variable domain, remainder taken from reference TRBV5-1 and TRBJ1-4, is KAGVTQTPRYLIKTRGQQVTLSCSPISGHRSVSWYQQTPGQGLQFLFEYFSETQRNKGNFPGRFSGRQFSNSRSEMNVSTLELGDSALYLCASSLDGVNEKLFFGSGTQLSVL.

This sequence joins TRBV4-3 and TRBJ2-1, with 10 bases aligning to TRBD2. The CDR3 extends over 17 amino acids. V was pared by 0 bases and J by 4 bases, with 6 bases of the junction left unmatched. Germline V gives CDR1 LGHNA, CDR2 YSLEER. The CDR3 DNA reads as TGCGCCAGCAGCCAAGAGTCTGGAGCGGGGGGGTACAATGAGCAGTTCTTC. Encoded protein: CASSQESGAGGYNEQFF.

This chain uses TRBV5-1 with TRBJ2-7, with 8 positions matching TRBD1. V shed 1 base, J shed 3 bases, and the junction held 9 bases outside the gene matches. The CDR3 runs to 16 residues. Germline-derived CDR1 and CDR2 are SGHRS and YFSETQ. CDR3 loop: CASSLRWTGNLYEQYF. DNA for the CDR3: TGCGCCAGCAGCTTGAGGTGGACAGGGAATCTCTACGAGCAGTACTTC.

This clone has only one observation. The chain recombines TRBV19 with TRBJ2-6; TRBD1 matches 9 bases. With 6 bases clipped from V and 4 bases from J, the junction kept 4 bases outside the gene matches. Germline CDR1 LNHDA, CDR2 SQIVND (reference sequence). The CDR3 has 15 residues. The CDR3 loop reads CASSHRGPGANVLTF. DNA for the CDR3: TGTGCCAGTAGCCACAGGGGGCCGGGGGCCAACGTCCTGACTTTC.

The CDR3 reads CAISESGQAYEQYF. CDR3 DNA sequence: TGTGCCATCAGTGAGTCGGGACAGGCCTACGAGCAGTACTTC. V usage is TRBV10-3 and J usage is TRBJ2-7; 8 bases are a match to TRBD1. Germline V gives CDR1 ENHRY, CDR2 SYGVKD. With 0 bases clipped from V and 2 bases from J, the junction kept 0 bases outside the gene matches. This CDR3 contains 14 residues.

A note on this clone: Relative to the germline gene, one junction end is altered; a read error may explain this. The gene calls are TRBV2 and TRBJ2-1; weak D call: TRBD2 (6 bases). This CDR3 has 13 residues. Germline V gene lookup returns CDR1 SNHLY and CDR2 FYNNEI. The CDR3 sequence: CASSVVAGQALIF. The DNA of the CDR3 is TGTGCCAGCAGTGTTGTGGCGGGGCAGGCCCTAATCTTC.

The V gene is TRBV24-1, the J gene TRBJ2-5; TRBD2 is a possible D gene (6 bases). Germline assignment: CDR1 KGHDR and CDR2 SFDVKD. The CDR3 is 14 residues long. Deletions cut 6 bases from V and 5 bases from J, with 15 bases between. The CDR3 region has the DNA TGTGCCACCAGTCAGGAGGGAAGGTGGGAGACCCAGTACTTC. Its translation: CATSQEGRWETQYF.

The chain recombines TRBV20-1 with TRBJ1-5, with D unresolved. V lost 3 bases and J 4 bases, leaving 16 bases between the germline ends. Germline assignment: CDR1 DFQATT and CDR2 SNEGSKA (reference sequence). CDR3 length equals 15 residues. The CDR3 spells CSASRAALWNQPQHF. The CDR3 bases are TGCAGTGCTAGTCGGGCAGCCCTATGGAATCAGCCCCAGCATTTT.

This chain uses TRBV3-1 (or the pseudogene TRBV3-2) with TRBJ1-2; D gene uncertain. CDR3 length: 12 residues. Germline V gives CDR1 LGHDT, CDR2 YNNKEL (reference sequence). V dropped 0 bases and J dropped 8 bases, with 7 bases sitting between them. The CDR3 coding sequence is TGTGCCAGCAGCCAAGAAGGAGGGGGCTACACCTTC. This gives the protein CASSQEGGGYTF.

The chain recombines TRBV27 with TRBJ1-1; no reliable D call. V was trimmed by 4 bases and J by 0 bases, leaving 12 bases between them. The CDR3 has 15 residues. Germline V gene data show CDR1 as MNHEY and CDR2 as SMNVEV (reference sequence). The CDR3 is CASSSRRTMNTEAFF. In nucleotides, the CDR3 is TGTGCCAGCAGTTCCCGCCGAACTATGAACACTGAAGCTTTCTTT.

The genes are TRBV30 and TRBJ1-3; D remains unclear. Trimming cost V 3 bases and J 4 bases, with 10 bases left between them. The germline V gene has CDR1 GTSNPN and CDR2 SVGIG (reference sequence). The CDR3 length is 13 residues. CDR3 nucleotide sequence: TGTGCCTGGAGCCCACCACAGGGAAACACCATATATTTT. It is translated as CAWSPPQGNTIYF.